This T cell receptor beta chain is drawn from a study of naive and memory T cell subsets. Trimming at V came to 0 bases and at J to 4 bases, leaving 6 bases not matched to a gene. The CDR3 runs to 16 residues. Germline V lookup: CDR1 LGHNA, CDR2 YSLEER. The SP2 primer and nested alpha and beta constant region primers amplified ligated cDNA in four rounds. Reverse transcription of blood and skin TCR RNA was primed at alpha and beta constant regions. A single record per CDR3 protein comes from TCRdb applying MiXCR to the 5' RACE reads. Of approximately 52,000 distinct CDR3 sequences in the sample, about 4.4% were seen once. This clonotype was counted ten times or more. A UMI-containing oligonucleotide was joined by 3' ligation to the TCR cDNA template.

The J gene is TRBJ2-3, the V gene TRBV4-3; 8 nucleotides agree with TRBD2. This receptor was identified in a female donor in good health. The CDR3 spells CASSQDRSGSADTQYF. Written as DNA, the CDR3 is TGCGCCAGCAGCCAAGATAGGAGCGGGAGCGCAGATACGCAGTATTTT.